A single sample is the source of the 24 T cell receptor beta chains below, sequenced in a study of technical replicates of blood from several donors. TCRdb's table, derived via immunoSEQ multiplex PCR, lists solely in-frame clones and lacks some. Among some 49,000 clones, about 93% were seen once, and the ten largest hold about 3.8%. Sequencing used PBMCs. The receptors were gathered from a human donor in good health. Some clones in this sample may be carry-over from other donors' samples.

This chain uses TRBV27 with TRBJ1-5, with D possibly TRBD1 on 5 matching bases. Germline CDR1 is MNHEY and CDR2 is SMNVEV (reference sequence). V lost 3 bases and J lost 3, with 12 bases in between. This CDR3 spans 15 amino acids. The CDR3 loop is CASSLGWGVNQPQHF. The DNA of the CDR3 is TGTGCCAGCAGTTTGGGGTGGGGGGTCAATCAGCCCCAGCATTTT.

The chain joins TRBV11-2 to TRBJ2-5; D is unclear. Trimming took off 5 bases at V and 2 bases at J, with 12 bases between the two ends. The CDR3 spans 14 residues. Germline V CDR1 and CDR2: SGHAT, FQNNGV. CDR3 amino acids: CASSPLWAQETQYF. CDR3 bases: TGTGCCAGCAGCCCCCTTTGGGCGCAAGAGACCCAGTACTTC.

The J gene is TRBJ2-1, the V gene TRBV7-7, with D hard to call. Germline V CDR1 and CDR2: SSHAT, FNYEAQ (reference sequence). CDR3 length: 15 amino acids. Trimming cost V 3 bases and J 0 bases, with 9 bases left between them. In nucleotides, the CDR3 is TGTGCCAGCAGCTTGAGGTCCAGCTCCTACAATGAGCAGTTCTTC. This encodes CASSLRSSSYNEQFF.

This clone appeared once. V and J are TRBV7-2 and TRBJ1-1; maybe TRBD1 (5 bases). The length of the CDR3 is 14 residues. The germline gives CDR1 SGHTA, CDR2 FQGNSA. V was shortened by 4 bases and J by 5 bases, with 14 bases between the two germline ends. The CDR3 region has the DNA TGTGCCAGCAGCTCCATGTGGGGGGGTACTGAAGCTTTCTTT. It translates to CASSSMWGGTEAFF.

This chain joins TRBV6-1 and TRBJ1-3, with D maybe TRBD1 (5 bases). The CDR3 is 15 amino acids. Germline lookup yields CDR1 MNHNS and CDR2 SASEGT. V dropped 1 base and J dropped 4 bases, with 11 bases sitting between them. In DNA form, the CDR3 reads TGTGCCAGCAGTGAAGGAAAGGGGAGGGGAAACACCATATATTTT. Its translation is CASSEGKGRGNTIYF.

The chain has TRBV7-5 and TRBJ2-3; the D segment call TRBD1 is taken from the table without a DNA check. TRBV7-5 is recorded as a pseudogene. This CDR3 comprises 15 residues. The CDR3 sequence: CVRSPRTGDTDTQYF. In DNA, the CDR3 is TGTGTCAGAAGCCCCCGGACAGGGGACACAGATACGCAGTATTTT.

The CDR3: CASGAGDRANEKLFF. CDR3 DNA sequence: TGTGCCAGCGGAGCGGGGGATAGGGCTAATGAAAAACTGTTTTTT. The J gene is TRBJ1-4, the V gene TRBV6-5; possible D gene TRBD1, 5 bases. Trimming took off 8 bases at V and 3 bases at J, with 16 bases between the two ends. CDR3 length equals 15 residues. In germline, CDR1 is MNHEY, CDR2 SVGAGI.

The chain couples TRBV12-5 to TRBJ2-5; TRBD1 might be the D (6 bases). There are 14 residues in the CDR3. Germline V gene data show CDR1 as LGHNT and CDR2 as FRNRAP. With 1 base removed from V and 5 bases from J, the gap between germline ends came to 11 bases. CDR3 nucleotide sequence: TGTGCTAGTGGTTTGGAACAGGGTTGGGAGACCCAGTACTTC. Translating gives CASGLEQGWETQYF.

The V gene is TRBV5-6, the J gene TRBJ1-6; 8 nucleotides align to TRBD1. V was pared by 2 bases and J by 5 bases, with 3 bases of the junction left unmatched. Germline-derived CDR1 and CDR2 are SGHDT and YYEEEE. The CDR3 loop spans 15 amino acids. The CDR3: CASSFSDRDNSPLHF. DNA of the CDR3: TGTGCCAGCAGCTTCTCGGACAGGGATAATTCACCCCTCCACTTT.

The CDR3 is CASSDIEGAREKLFF. The CDR3 nucleotides read TGTGCCAGCAGTGATATTGAGGGGGCGCGTGAAAAACTGTTTTTT. The chain uses TRBV6-1 and TRBJ1-4, with 7 bases fitting TRBD1. V was pared by 3 bases and J by 7 bases, with 8 bases of the junction left unmatched. The CDR3 runs to 15 residues. Germline assignment: CDR1 MNHNS and CDR2 SASEGT.

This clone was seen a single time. The CDR3 spells CASSNRGTDGYTF. DNA of the CDR3: TGTGCCAGCAGCAACCGCGGGACGGATGGCTACACCTTC. The rearrangement joins TRBV5-4 to TRBJ1-2, with TRBD1 as a possible D gene (5 bases). The germline V gene encodes CDR1 SGHNT and CDR2 YYREEE (reference sequence). This CDR3 is built from 13 residues. Between the trimmed V and J ends, which lost 4 bases and 6 bases, there was a span of 13 bases.

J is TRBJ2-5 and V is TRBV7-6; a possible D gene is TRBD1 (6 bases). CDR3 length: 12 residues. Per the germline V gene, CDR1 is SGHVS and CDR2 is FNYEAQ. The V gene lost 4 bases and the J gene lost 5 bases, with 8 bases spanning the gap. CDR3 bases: TGTGCCAGCAGCTCGAGGGGGGAGACCCAGTACTTC. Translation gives CASSSRGETQYF.

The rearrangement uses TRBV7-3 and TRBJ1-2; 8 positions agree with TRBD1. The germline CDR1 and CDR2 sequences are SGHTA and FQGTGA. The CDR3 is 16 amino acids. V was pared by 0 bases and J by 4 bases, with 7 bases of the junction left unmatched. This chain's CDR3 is CASSLTGGQGAYGYTF. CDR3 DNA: TGTGCCAGCAGCTTAACGGGGGGCCAGGGGGCCTATGGCTACACCTTC. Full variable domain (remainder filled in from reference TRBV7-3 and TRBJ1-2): GAGVSQTPSNKVTEKGKYVELRCDPISGHTALYWYRQSLGQGPEFLIYFQGTGAADDSGLPNDRFFAVRPEGSVSTLKIQRTERGDSAVYLCASSLTGGQGAYGYTFGSGTRLTVV.

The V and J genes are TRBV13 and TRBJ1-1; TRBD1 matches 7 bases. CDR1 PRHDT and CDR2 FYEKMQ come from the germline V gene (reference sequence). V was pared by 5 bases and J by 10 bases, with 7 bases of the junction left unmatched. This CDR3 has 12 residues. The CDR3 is CASSPRQGRAFF. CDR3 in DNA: TGTGCCAGCAGCCCACGACAGGGTAGAGCTTTCTTT.

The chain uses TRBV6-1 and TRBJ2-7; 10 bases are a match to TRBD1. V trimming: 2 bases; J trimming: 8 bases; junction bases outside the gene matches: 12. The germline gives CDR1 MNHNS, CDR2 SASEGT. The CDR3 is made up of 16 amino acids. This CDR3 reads CASSERGTGAADKQYF. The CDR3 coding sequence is TGTGCCAGCAGTGAAAGAGGGACAGGGGCCGCTGATAAGCAGTACTTC.

CDR3 in DNA: TGTGCCAGCAGCCACCGGGACAGCCCGTTCTACGAGCAGTACTTC. Its translation is CASSHRDSPFYEQYF. V and J are TRBV7-9 and TRBJ2-7, with TRBD1 matching over 7 bases. The germline V gene has CDR1 SEHNR and CDR2 FQNEAQ (reference sequence). The CDR3 is 15 residues long. Trimming took 5 bases from V and 3 from J; bases not matched to a gene: 10.

CDR3 nucleotides: TGTGCCAGCAGCTTAGGAGTGAGGAACTACAATGAGCAGTTCTTC. Its translation: CASSLGVRNYNEQFF. The chain uses TRBV13 and TRBJ2-1; D ambiguous. V was shortened by 0 bases and J by 3 bases, with 9 bases between the two germline ends. The CDR3 loop spans 15 amino acids. Germline assignment: CDR1 PRHDT and CDR2 FYEKMQ (reference sequence).

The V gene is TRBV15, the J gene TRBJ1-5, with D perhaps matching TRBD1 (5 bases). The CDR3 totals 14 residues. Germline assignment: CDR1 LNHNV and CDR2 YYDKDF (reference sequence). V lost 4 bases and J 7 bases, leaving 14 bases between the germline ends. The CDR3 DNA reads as TGTGCCACCAGCAATCCGGGCGGGGGACAGCCCCAGCATTTT. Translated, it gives CATSNPGGGQPQHF.

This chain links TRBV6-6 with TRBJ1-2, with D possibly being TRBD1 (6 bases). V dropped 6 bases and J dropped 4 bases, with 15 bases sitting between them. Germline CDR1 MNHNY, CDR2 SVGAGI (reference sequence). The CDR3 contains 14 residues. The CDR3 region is CASRPPDRIYGYTF. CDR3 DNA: TGTGCCAGCAGGCCCCCCGACAGGATCTATGGCTACACCTTC.

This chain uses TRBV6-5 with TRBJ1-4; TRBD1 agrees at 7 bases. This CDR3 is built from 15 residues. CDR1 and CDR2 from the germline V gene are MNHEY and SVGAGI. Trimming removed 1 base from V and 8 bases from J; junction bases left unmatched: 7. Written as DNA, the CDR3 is TGTGCCAGCAGTTACTACACAGGGGCGAGGGAAAAACTGTTTTTT. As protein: CASSYYTGAREKLFF.

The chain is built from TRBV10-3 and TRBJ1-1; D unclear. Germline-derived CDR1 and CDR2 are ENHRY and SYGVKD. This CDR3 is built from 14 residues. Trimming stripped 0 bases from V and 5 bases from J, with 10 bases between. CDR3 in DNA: TGTGCCATCAGTGAGTCGAGGGCGGGGACTGAAGCTTTCTTT. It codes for CAISESRAGTEAFF.

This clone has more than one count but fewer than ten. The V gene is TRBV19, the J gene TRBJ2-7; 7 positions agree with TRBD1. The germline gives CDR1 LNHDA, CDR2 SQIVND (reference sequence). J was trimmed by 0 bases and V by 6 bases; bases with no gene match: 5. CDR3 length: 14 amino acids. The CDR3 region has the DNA TGTGCCAGTAGCGATGGGACAGCCTCCTACGAGCAGTACTTC. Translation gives CASSDGTASYEQYF.

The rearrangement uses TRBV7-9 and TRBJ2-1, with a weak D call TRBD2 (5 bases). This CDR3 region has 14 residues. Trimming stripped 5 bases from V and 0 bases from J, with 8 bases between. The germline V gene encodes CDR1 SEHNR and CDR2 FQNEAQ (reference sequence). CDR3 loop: CASSPSYSYNEQFF. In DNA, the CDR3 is TGTGCCAGCAGCCCTAGCTACTCCTACAATGAGCAGTTCTTC. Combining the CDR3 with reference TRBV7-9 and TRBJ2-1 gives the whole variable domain DTGVSQNPRHKITKRGQNVTFRCDPISEHNRLYWYRQTLGQGPEFLTYFQNEAQLEKSRLLSDRFSAERPKGSFSTLEIQRTEQGDSAMYLCASSPSYSYNEQFFGPGTRLTVL.

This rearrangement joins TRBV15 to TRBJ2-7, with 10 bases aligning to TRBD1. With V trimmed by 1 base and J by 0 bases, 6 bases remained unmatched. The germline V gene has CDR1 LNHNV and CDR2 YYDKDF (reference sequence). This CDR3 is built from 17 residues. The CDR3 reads CATSRAPGQGNSYEQYF. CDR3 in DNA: TGTGCCACCAGCAGAGCTCCGGGACAGGGGAACTCCTACGAGCAGTACTTC.